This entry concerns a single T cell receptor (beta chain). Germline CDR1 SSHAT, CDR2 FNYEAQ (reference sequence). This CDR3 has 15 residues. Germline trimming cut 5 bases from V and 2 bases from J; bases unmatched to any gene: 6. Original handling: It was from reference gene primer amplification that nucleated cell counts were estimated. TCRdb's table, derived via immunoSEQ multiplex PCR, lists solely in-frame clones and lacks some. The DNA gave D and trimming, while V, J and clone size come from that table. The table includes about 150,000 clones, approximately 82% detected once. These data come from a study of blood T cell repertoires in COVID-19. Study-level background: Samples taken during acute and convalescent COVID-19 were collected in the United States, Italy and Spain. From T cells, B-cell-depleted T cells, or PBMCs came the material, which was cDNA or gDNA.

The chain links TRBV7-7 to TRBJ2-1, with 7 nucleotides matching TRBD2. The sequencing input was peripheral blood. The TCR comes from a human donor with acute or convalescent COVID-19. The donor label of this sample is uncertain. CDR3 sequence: CASSPGRQAYNEQFF. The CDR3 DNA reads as TGTGCCAGCAGCCCCGGGAGGCAGGCCTACAATGAGCAGTTCTTC.